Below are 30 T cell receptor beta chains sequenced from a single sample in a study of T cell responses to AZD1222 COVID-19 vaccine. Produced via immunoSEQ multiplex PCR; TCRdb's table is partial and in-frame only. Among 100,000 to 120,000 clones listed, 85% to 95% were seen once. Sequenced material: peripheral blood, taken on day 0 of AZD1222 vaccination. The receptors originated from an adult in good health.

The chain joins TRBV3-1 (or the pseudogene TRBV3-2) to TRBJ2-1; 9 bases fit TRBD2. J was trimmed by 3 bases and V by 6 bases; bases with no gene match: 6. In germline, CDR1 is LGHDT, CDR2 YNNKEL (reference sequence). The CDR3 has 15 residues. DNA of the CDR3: TGTGCCAGCAGTCCAAGCGGGGGGAACTACAATGAGCAGTTCTTC. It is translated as CASSPSGGNYNEQFF.

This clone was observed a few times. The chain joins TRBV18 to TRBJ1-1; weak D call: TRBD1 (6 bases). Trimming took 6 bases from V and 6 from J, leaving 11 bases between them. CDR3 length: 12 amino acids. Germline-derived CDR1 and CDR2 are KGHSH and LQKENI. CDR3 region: CASSPRQAEAFF. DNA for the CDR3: TGTGCCAGCTCTCCGAGACAGGCTGAAGCTTTCTTT.

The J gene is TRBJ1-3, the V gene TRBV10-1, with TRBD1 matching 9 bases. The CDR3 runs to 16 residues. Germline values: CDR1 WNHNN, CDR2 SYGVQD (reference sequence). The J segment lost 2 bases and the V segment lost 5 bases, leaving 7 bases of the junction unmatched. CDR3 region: CASSTGTGTAGNTIYF. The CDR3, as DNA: TGCGCCAGCAGTACCGGGACAGGGACGGCTGGAAACACCATATATTTT.

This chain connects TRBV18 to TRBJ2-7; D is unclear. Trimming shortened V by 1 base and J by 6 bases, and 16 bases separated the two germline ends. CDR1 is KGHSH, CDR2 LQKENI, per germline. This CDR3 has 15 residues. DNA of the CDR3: TGTGCCAGCTCACCACGTGATAGCCCCTACGGCGAGCAGTACTTC. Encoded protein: CASSPRDSPYGEQYF.

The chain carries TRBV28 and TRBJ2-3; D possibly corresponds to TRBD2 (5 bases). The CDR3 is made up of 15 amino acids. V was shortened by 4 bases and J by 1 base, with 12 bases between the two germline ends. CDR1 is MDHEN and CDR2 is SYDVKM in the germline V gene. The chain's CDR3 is CASSSDLGGTDTQYF. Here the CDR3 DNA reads TGTGCCAGCAGTTCGGACTTGGGTGGCACAGATACGCAGTATTTT. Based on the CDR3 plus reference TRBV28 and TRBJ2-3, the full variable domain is DVKVTQSSRYLVKRTGEKVFLECVQDMDHENMFWYRQDPGLGLRLIYFSYDVKMKEKGDIPEGYSVSREKKERFSLILESASTNQTSMYLCASSSDLGGTDTQYFGPGTRLTVL.

The CDR3 nucleotides are TGTGCCAGCAGTGGCGAGGGTGGTGAAGCTTTCTTT. It codes for CASSGEGGEAFF. This chain uses TRBV2 with TRBJ1-1; D ambiguous. Germline CDR1 and CDR2: SNHLY and FYNNEI. V was trimmed by 4 bases and J by 7 bases, leaving 10 bases between them. There are 12 residues in the CDR3.

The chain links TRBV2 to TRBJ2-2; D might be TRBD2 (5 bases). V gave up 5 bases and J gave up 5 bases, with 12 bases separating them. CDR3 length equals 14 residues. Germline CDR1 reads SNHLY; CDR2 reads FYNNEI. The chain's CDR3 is CASSPAGGTGELFF. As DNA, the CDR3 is TGTGCCAGCAGTCCTGCGGGCGGGACCGGGGAGCTGTTTTTT.

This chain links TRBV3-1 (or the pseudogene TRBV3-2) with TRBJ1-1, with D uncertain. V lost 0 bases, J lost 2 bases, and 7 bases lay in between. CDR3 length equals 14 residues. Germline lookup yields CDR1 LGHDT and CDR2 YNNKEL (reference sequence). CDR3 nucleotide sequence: TGTGCCAGCAGCCAAGAGAGGGTCAACACTGAAGCTTTCTTT. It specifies CASSQERVNTEAFF.

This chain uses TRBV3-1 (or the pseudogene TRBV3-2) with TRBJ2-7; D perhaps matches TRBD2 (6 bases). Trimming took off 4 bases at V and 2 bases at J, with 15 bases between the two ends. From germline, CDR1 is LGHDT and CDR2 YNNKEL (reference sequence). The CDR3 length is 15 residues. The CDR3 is CASSRVRGSPYEQYF. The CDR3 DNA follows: TGTGCCAGCAGCCGGGTACGGGGGAGCCCCTACGAGCAGTACTTC.

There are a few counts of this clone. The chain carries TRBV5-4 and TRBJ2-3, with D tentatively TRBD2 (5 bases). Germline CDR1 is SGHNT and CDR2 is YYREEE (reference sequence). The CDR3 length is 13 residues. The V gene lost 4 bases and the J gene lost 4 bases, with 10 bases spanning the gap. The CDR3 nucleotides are TGTGCCAGCAGCCCCGGGGTTCCAGATACGCAGTATTTT. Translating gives CASSPGVPDTQYF.

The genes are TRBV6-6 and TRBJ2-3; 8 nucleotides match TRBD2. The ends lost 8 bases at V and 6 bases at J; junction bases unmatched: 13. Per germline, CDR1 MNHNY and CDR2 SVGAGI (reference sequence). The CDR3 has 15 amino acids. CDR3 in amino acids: CASRPSGGGADTQYF. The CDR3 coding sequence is TGTGCCAGCCGGCCGAGCGGGGGTGGGGCGGATACGCAGTATTTT.

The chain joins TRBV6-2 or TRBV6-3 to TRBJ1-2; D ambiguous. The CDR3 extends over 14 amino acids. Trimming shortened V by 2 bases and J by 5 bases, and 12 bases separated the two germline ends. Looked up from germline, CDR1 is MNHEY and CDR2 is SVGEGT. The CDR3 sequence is CASSYEGLRYGYTF. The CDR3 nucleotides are TGTGCCAGCAGTTACGAGGGTTTACGTTATGGCTACACCTTC.

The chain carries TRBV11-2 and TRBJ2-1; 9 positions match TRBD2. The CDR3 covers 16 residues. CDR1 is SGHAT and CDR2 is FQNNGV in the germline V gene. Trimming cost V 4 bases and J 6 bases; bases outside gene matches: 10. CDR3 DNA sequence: TGTGCCAGCAGCTCGCAGACTAGCGGCGGTGCCAATGAGCAGTTCTTC. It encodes CASSSQTSGGANEQFF.

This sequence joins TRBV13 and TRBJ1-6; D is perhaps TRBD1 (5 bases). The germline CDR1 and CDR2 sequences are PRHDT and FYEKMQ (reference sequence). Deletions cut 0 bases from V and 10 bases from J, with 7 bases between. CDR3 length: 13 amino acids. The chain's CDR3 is CASSLGGDSPLHF. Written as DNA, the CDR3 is TGTGCCAGCAGCTTAGGCGGGGACTCACCCCTCCACTTT.

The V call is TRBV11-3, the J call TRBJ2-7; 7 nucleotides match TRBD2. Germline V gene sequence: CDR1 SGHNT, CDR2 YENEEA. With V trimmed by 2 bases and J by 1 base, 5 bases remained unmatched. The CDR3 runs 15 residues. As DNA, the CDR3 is TGTGCCAGCAGCTTACGGGGGGACGGATCCTACGAGCAGTACTTC. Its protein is CASSLRGDGSYEQYF.

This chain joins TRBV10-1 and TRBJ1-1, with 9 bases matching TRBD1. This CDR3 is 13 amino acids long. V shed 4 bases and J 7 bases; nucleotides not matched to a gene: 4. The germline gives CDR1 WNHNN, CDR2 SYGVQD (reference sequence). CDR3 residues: CASSGDRESEAFF. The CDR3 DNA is TGCGCCAGCAGTGGGGACAGGGAAAGTGAAGCTTTCTTT.

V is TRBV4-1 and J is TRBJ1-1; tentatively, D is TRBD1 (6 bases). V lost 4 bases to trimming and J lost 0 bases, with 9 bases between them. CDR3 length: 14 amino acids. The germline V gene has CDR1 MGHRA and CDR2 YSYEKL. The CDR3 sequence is CASSPGQLNTEAFF. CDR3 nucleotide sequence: TGCGCCAGCAGCCCTGGACAGCTGAACACTGAAGCTTTCTTT.

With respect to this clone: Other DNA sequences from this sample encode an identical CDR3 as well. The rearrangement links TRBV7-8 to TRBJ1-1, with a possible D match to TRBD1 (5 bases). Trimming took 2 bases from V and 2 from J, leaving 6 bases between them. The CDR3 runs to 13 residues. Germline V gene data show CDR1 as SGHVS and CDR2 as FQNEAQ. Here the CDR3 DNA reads TGTGCCAGCAGCTTAAGGGGTAACACTGAAGCTTTCTTT. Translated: CASSLRGNTEAFF. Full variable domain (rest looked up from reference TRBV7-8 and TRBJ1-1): GAGVSQSPRYKVAKRGQDVALRCDPISGHVSLFWYQQALGQGPEFLTYFQNEAQLDKSGLPSDRFFAERPEGSVSTLKIQRTQQEDSAVYLCASSLRGNTEAFFGQGTRLTVV.

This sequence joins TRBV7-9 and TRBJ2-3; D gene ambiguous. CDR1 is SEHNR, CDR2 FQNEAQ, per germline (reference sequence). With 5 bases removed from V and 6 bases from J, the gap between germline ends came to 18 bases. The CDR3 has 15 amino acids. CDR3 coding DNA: TGTGCCAGCAGCCCACAAGGTGCCCATCCCGATACGCAGTATTTT. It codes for CASSPQGAHPDTQYF.

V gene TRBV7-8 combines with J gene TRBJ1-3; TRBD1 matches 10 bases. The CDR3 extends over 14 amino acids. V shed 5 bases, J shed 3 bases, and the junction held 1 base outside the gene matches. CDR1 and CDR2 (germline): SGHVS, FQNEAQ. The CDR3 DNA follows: TGTGCCAGCAGCGACAGGGGGCTTGGAAACACCATATATTTT. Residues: CASSDRGLGNTIYF.

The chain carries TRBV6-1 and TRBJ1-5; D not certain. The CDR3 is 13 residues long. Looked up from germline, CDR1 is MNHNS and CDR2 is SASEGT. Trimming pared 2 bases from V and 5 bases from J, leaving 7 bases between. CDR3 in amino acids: CASSEREHQPQHF. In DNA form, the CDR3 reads TGTGCCAGCAGTGAAAGAGAGCATCAGCCCCAGCATTTT.

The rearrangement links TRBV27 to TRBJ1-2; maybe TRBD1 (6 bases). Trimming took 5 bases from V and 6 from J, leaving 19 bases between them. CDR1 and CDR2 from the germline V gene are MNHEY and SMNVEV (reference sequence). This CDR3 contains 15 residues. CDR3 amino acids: CASSPPSGGLDGYTF. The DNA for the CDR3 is TGTGCCAGCAGTCCCCCTTCCGGGGGGCTGGATGGCTACACCTTC.

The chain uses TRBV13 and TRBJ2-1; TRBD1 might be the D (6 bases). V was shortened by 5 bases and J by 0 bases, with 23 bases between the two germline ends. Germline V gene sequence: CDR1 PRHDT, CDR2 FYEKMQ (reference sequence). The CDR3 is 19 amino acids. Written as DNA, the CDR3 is TGTGCCAGCAGCCACAGGGCCTTCTATGATATTAGCTCCTACAATGAGCAGTTCTTC. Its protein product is CASSHRAFYDISSYNEQFF.

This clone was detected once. CDR3 amino acids: CASSHWRGLPSNQPQHF. In nucleotides, the CDR3 is TGCGCCAGCAGTCATTGGAGGGGGCTCCCTAGCAATCAGCCCCAGCATTTT. The chain is built from TRBV23-1 and TRBJ1-5, with 7 bases lining up with TRBD1. TRBV23-1 is an ORF for which the function is uncertain. The V and J ends lost 3 bases and 0 bases, in that order; junction bases with no gene match: 8. The CDR3 consists of 17 residues.

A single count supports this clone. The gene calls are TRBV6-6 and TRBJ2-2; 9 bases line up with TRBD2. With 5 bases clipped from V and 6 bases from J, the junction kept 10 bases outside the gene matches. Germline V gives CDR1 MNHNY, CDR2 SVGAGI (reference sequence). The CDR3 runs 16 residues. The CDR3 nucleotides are TGTGCCAGCAGTATTTTCAGGACTAGCGAACCCGGGGAGCTGTTTTTT. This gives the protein CASSIFRTSEPGELFF.

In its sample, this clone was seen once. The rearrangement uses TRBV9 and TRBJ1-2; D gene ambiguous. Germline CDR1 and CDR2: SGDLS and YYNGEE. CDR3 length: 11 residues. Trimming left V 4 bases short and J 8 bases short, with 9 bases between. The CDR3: CASSSLWGYTF. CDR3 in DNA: TGTGCCAGCAGCTCACTCTGGGGCTACACCTTC.

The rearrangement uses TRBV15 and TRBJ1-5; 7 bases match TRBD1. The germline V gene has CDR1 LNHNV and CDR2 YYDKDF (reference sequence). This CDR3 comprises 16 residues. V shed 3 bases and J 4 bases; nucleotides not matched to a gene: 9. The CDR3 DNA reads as TGTGCCACCAGCAGCGGTACGCAGGGGGGGAATCAGCCCCAGCATTTT. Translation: CATSSGTQGGNQPQHF. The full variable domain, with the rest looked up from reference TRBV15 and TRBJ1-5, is DAMVIQNPRYQVTQFGKPVTLSCSQTLNHNVMYWYQQKSSQAPKLLFHYYDKDFNNEADTPDNFQSRRPNTSFCFLDIRSPGLGDTAMYLCATSSGTQGGNQPQHFGDGTRLSIL.

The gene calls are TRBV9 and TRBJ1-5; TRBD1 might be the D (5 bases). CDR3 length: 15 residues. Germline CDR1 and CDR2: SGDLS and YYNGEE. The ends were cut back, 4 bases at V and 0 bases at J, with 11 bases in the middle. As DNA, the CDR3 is TGTGCCAGCAGCCAAGGGACCGATAGCAATCAGCCCCAGCATTTT. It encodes CASSQGTDSNQPQHF.

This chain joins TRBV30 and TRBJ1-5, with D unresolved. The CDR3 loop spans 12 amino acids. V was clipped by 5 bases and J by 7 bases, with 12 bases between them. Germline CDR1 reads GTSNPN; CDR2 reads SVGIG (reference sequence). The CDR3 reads CAWGEGWQPQHF. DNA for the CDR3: TGTGCCTGGGGGGAGGGATGGCAGCCCCAGCATTTT.

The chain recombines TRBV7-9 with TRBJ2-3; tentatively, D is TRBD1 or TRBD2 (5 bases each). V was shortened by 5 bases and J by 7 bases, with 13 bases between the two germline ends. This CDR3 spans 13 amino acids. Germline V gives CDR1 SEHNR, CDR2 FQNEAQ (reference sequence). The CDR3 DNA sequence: TGTGCCAGCAGCCGGGACGCAACGAATACGCAGTATTTT. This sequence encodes CASSRDATNTQYF.